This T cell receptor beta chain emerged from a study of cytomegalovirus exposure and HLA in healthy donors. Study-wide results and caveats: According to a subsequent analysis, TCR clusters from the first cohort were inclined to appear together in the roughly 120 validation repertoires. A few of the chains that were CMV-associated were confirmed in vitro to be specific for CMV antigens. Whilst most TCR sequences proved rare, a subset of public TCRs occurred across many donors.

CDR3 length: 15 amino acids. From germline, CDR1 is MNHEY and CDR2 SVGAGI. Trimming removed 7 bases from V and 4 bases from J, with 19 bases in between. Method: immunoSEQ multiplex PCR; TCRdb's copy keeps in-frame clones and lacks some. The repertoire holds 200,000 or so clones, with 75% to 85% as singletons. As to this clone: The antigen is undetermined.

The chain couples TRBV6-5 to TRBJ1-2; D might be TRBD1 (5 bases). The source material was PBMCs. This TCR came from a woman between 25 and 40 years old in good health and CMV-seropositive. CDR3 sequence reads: CASTRPPPGLYGYTF. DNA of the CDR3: TGTGCCAGCACCAGACCACCCCCAGGGCTCTATGGCTACACCTTC.